A selection of T cell receptor beta chains follows, all from one sample in a study of shared clonotypes between healthy human individuals. Generated by immunoSEQ multiplex PCR, the TCRdb table keeps only in-frame clones and is missing some. In the table there are about half a million clones, around 73% of which are singletons. The sequencing input was PBMCs. Receptor source: a middle-aged woman in good health. Some clones in this sample may be carry-over from other donors' samples. Each CDR3 is given with its conserved first and last residue. D genes are given only for firm matches. Clone size is stated in some rows and not others, as once, few, many or a class when expanded.

V gene: TRBV7-9
J gene: TRBJ1-2
D gene: .
clone size: .
CDR3 DNA: TGTGCCAGCAGCGTCGGGACTACCCATGGCTACACCTTC
CDR3 protein: CASSVGTTHGYTF

V gene: TRBV10-3
J gene: TRBJ2-1
D gene: .
clone size: .
CDR3 DNA: TGTGCCATCAGTGGGGGGCGGGGAGTGATGGATGAGCAGTTCTTC
CDR3 protein: CAISGGRGVMDEQFF

V gene: TRBV6-1
J gene: TRBJ1-2
D gene: .
clone size: .
CDR3 DNA: TGTGCCAGCAGTGAAAGGAGGGTGAACTATGGCTACACCTTC
CDR3 protein: CASSERRVNYGYTF

V gene: TRBV6-4
J gene: TRBJ2-1
D gene: .
clone size: .
CDR3 DNA: TGTGCCAGCAGTGACGGAGGGGAGCAGTTCTTC
CDR3 protein: CASSDGGEQFF

V gene: TRBV7-8
J gene: TRBJ2-7
D gene: .
clone size: .
CDR3 DNA: TGTGCCAGCAGCCCACCGTCGGCCAGGGGCTCCTACGAGCAGTACTTC
CDR3 protein: CASSPPSARGSYEQYF

V gene: TRBV9
J gene: TRBJ2-5
D gene: TRBD2
clone size: .
CDR3 DNA: TGTGCCAGCAGCGTAGGGACTAGCGGGAGGGAGACCCAGTACTTC
CDR3 protein: CASSVGTSGRETQYF

V gene: TRBV11-1
J gene: TRBJ2-3
D gene: .
clone size: .
CDR3 DNA: TGTGCCAGCAGCTTTGGTGGGACACAAGGCTCAGATACGCAGTATTTT
CDR3 protein: CASSFGGTQGSDTQYF

V gene: TRBV18
J gene: TRBJ1-5
D gene: TRBD1
clone size: few
CDR3 DNA: TGTGCCAGCTCATCGGGACAGGGTGGGCAGCCCCAGCATTTT
CDR3 protein: CASSSGQGGQPQHF

V gene: TRBV25-1
J gene: TRBJ2-6
D gene: .
clone size: .
CDR3 DNA: TGTGCCAGCAGCCCAGTCCGAACAGGGTCCGGGGCCAACGTCCTGACTTTC
CDR3 protein: CASSPVRTGSGANVLTF

V gene: TRBV28
J gene: TRBJ2-5
D gene: .
clone size: .
CDR3 DNA: TGTGCCAGCAGTCCACACGCGGGTGGGGGGGAGACCCAGTACTTC
CDR3 protein: CASSPHAGGGETQYF

V gene: TRBV28
J gene: TRBJ2-5
D gene: .
clone size: .
CDR3 DNA: TGTGCCAGCACCGGTACGTGGGAAGAGACCCAGTACTTC
CDR3 protein: CASTGTWEETQYF

V gene: TRBV10-3
J gene: TRBJ2-1
D gene: .
clone size: .
CDR3 DNA: TGTGCCATCAGTGAGCCGGACATAGGCCTGAATGAGCAGTTCTTC
CDR3 protein: CAISEPDIGLNEQFF

V gene: TRBV6-6
J gene: TRBJ2-7
D gene: TRBD1
clone size: .
CDR3 DNA: TGTGCCAGCAGCCCAGTGACGGACAGGGTCCACGAGCAGTACTTC
CDR3 protein: CASSPVTDRVHEQYF

V gene: TRBV29-1
J gene: TRBJ2-1
D gene: TRBD2
clone size: .
CDR3 DNA: TGCAGCGTTGGGAGGGGCGGGAGCTCCTACAATGAGCAGTTCTTC
CDR3 protein: CSVGRGGSSYNEQFF

V gene: TRBV6-1
J gene: TRBJ1-2
D gene: .
clone size: .
CDR3 DNA: TGTGCCAGCAGTGAGTCGGTCAACTATGGCTACACCTTC
CDR3 protein: CASSESVNYGYTF

V gene: TRBV6-6
J gene: TRBJ1-3
D gene: .
clone size: .
CDR3 DNA: TGTGCCAGCAGTTACTCGCGGGTTGGAAACACCATATATTTT
CDR3 protein: CASSYSRVGNTIYF

V gene: TRBV29-1
J gene: TRBJ2-7
D gene: TRBD1
clone size: .
CDR3 DNA: TGCAGCGTCACAGGGGCCTCCTACGAGCAGTACTTC
CDR3 protein: CSVTGASYEQYF

V gene: TRBV28
J gene: TRBJ1-5
D gene: .
clone size: few
CDR3 DNA: TGTGCCAGCAGTTTAGGGCCACAGGGCCCCCTTAGGGGGAGCAATCAGCCCCAGCATTTT
CDR3 protein: CASSLGPQGPLRGSNQPQHF

V gene: TRBV29-1
J gene: TRBJ2-2
D gene: .
clone size: .
CDR3 DNA: TGCAGCGTTTTGATCGGGGGTGGCGGGGAGCTGTTTTTT
CDR3 protein: CSVLIGGGGELFF

V gene: TRBV6-1
J gene: TRBJ1-2
D gene: TRBD1
clone size: .
CDR3 DNA: TGTGCCAGCAGCACAGGGGTCCTTGGCTACACCTTC
CDR3 protein: CASSTGVLGYTF

V gene: TRBV7-8
J gene: TRBJ2-2
D gene: .
clone size: .
CDR3 DNA: TGTGCCAGCAGCTTAGAACATAACACCGGGGAGCTGTTTTTT
CDR3 protein: CASSLEHNTGELFF

V gene: TRBV6-5
J gene: TRBJ2-1
D gene: TRBD1
clone size: .
CDR3 DNA: TGTGCCAGCAGACTACAGGGGTCCTACAATGAGCAGTTCTTC
CDR3 protein: CASRLQGSYNEQFF

V gene: TRBV27
J gene: TRBJ1-1
D gene: TRBD1
clone size: .
CDR3 DNA: TGTGCCAGCAGTAAAAAAGGGACAGGGGTTTCGAACACTGAAGCTTTCTTT
CDR3 protein: CASSKKGTGVSNTEAFF